The 31 T cell receptor beta chains presented below share a single source sample, sequenced in a study of blood T cell repertoires in COVID-19. The table came from immunoSEQ multiplex PCR; TCRdb's copy has only in-frame clones and leaves some out. Of about 140,000 clones in the sample, roughly four fifths are singletons; the top ten hold about 8%. The source material was peripheral blood. These TCRs come from a human donor in a cohort sampled during active COVID-19.

The chain carries TRBV7-2 and TRBJ2-7, with 9 bases fitting TRBD1. Germline V gene data show CDR1 as SGHTA and CDR2 as FQGNSA. Trimming cost V 5 bases and J 3 bases; bases outside gene matches: 5. This CDR3 contains 14 residues. The CDR3 DNA sequence: TGTGCCAGCAGCCCGTGGACAGGGGTCTACGAGCAGTACTTC. This gives the protein CASSPWTGVYEQYF.

The DNA of the CDR3 is TGTGCCAGCAGCCAACCGGGGGACCAGCCCCAGCATTTT. Amino acid sequence: CASSQPGDQPQHF. The chain links TRBV4-2 to TRBJ1-5, with TRBD1 as a possible D gene (5 bases). V lost 2 bases, J lost 7 bases, and 9 bases lay in between. CDR3 size: 13 residues. The germline V gene encodes CDR1 LGHNA and CDR2 YNFKEQ.

The chain links TRBV18 to TRBJ2-5, with D possibly matching TRBD1 (6 bases). Germline V gives CDR1 KGHSH, CDR2 LQKENI. The CDR3 runs to 14 residues. The ends were cut back, 0 bases at V and 11 bases at J, with 16 bases in the middle. CDR3 nucleotides: TGTGCCAGCTCACCACCTACGGTTACAGGGAGACAGTACTTC. Translated, it gives CASSPPTVTGRQYF. The full variable domain, with the rest looked up from reference TRBV18 and TRBJ2-5, is NAGVMQNPRHLVRRRGQEARLRCSPMKGHSHVYWYRQLPEEGLKFMVYLQKENIIDESGMPKERFSAEFPKEGPSILRIQQVVRGDSAAYFCASSPPTVTGRQYFGPGTRLLVL.

This clone turned up a few times. The chain has TRBV19 and TRBJ1-1, with D maybe TRBD1 (5 bases). The germline V and J ends were trimmed by 1 base and 8 bases, with 8 bases remaining between them. The germline CDR1 and CDR2 sequences are LNHDA and SQIVND (reference sequence). This CDR3 spans 12 amino acids. The CDR3: CASSIVAGEAFF. The DNA of the CDR3 is TGTGCCAGTAGTATAGTGGCAGGGGAAGCTTTCTTT.

The CDR3 coding sequence is TGCGCCAGCAGCATCCGGGACCCAGGGAGGACAGATACGCAGTATTTT. Translation: CASSIRDPGRTDTQYF. The rearrangement joins TRBV5-1 to TRBJ2-3; D is perhaps TRBD2 (6 bases). This CDR3 is 16 amino acids long. Germline values: CDR1 SGHRS, CDR2 YFSETQ. The V end lost 4 bases, the J end lost 3 bases, and 18 bases lay between the germline ends.

The chain couples TRBV9 to TRBJ1-4, with D perhaps TRBD1 (6 bases). CDR3 length: 19 amino acids. Germline lookup yields CDR1 SGDLS and CDR2 YYNGEE. The V and J ends lost 0 bases and 0 bases respectively, with 18 bases between them. The CDR3 DNA sequence: TGTGCCAGCAGCGTAGGATCCAGGGGCAGCGTTACAACTAATGAAAAACTGTTTTTT. It specifies CASSVGSRGSVTTNEKLFF.

This chain joins TRBV29-1 and TRBJ1-2; 7 nucleotides agree with TRBD1. Looked up from germline, CDR1 is SQVTM and CDR2 is ANQGSEA. CDR3 length: 11 amino acids. J gave up 12 bases and V 7 bases, and 11 bases lay outside the gene matches. The CDR3, as DNA: TGCAGCGACGACAGGGCGGGTACTAACACCTTC. Residues: CSDDRAGTNTF.

The chain links TRBV23-1 to TRBJ2-7; TRBD1 might be the D (5 bases). TRBV23-1 is noted as an ORF with a role that remains uncertain. The CDR3 covers 9 residues. The V and J ends lost 7 bases and 9 bases respectively, with 7 bases between them. CDR3 sequence reads: CASMQGQYF. Written as DNA, the CDR3 is TGCGCCAGCATGCAGGGGCAGTACTTC.

The chain joins TRBV5-4 to TRBJ1-4, with D maybe TRBD1 (6 bases). The germline V gene has CDR1 SGHNT and CDR2 YYREEE (reference sequence). V was cut by 5 bases and J by 2 bases, with 19 bases left in between. The CDR3 spans 17 residues. The CDR3 protein is CASSSRAGAGTNEKLFF. CDR3 DNA sequence: TGTGCCAGCAGTTCGAGGGCAGGGGCTGGGACTAATGAAAAACTGTTTTTT. The full variable domain, in which reference TRBV5-4 and TRBJ1-4 provide the parts outside the CDR3, is ETGVTQSPTHLIKTRGQQVTLRCSSQSGHNTVSWYQQALGQGPQFIFQYYREEENGRGNFPPRFSGLQFPNYSSELNVNALELDDSALYLCASSSRAGAGTNEKLFFGSGTQLSVL.

This clone was seen a handful of times. This chain links TRBV24-1 with TRBJ2-1, with 10 nucleotides matching TRBD1. Germline trimming cut 6 bases from V and 3 bases from J; bases unmatched to any gene: 7. CDR1 and CDR2 from the germline V gene are KGHDR and SFDVKD. The CDR3 has 16 amino acids. CDR3 bases: TGTGCCACCAGTCAGGGGGGGACAGGGGTCTACAATGAGCAGTTCTTC. This codes for CATSQGGTGVYNEQFF.

The CDR3 is CASSLGSFGEAFF. The CDR3 coding sequence is TGTGCCAGCAGTCTTGGCTCATTTGGTGAAGCTTTCTTT. This rearrangement joins TRBV6-5 to TRBJ1-1; the D is unclear. V lost 5 bases, J lost 7 bases, and 14 bases lay in between. Germline CDR1 is MNHEY and CDR2 is SVGAGI. The CDR3 sequence is 13 residues long.

The rearrangement uses TRBV19 and TRBJ1-1, with D possibly TRBD1 on 5 matching bases. Trimming shortened V by 4 bases and J by 3 bases, and 12 bases separated the two germline ends. Germline V gene lookup returns CDR1 LNHDA and CDR2 SQIVND (reference sequence). CDR3 length: 14 residues. The CDR3 loop reads CASSRGDGYTEAFF. CDR3 nucleotide sequence: TGTGCCAGTAGTAGGGGGGACGGATACACTGAAGCTTTCTTT.

The chain joins TRBV4-2 to TRBJ2-2; D gene unclear. The CDR3 covers 12 residues. Trimming removed 5 bases from V and 7 bases from J, with 8 bases in between. Germline V CDR1 and CDR2: LGHNA, YNFKEQ. This CDR3 reads CASSSPGGELFF. The CDR3, as DNA: TGTGCCAGCAGCAGTCCCGGCGGGGAGCTGTTTTTT.

In its sample, this clone was seen a few times. The V and J genes are TRBV5-5 and TRBJ2-1; weak D call: TRBD2 (6 bases). CDR1 is SGHKS, CDR2 YYEKEE, per germline (reference sequence). Trimming took off 7 bases at V and 7 bases at J, with 24 bases between the two ends. The CDR3 runs 16 residues. The CDR3 protein is CASVLSGGNLGNEQFF. The CDR3 coding sequence is TGTGCCAGCGTGTTATCGGGCGGGAACCTGGGGAATGAGCAGTTCTTC. Looking up the rest from reference TRBV5-5 and TRBJ2-1 gives the full variable domain: DAGVTQSPTHLIKTRGQQVTLRCSPISGHKSVSWYQQVLGQGPQFIFQYYEKEERGRGNFPDRFSARQFPNYSSELNVNALLLGDSALYLCASVLSGGNLGNEQFFGPGTRLTVL.

CDR3 in amino acids: CSGGGRQTQETQYF. DNA for the CDR3: TGCAGCGGGGGGGGGCGACAAACCCAAGAGACCCAGTACTTC. This chain joins TRBV29-1 and TRBJ2-5, with D possibly matching TRBD2 (7 bases). This CDR3 is built from 14 residues. Germline V gene sequence: CDR1 SQVTM, CDR2 ANQGSEA. The V end was cut by 7 bases, the J end by 1 base, with 16 bases between.

V and J are TRBV28 and TRBJ2-5; perhaps TRBD1 as D (6 bases). The germline V and J ends were trimmed by 5 bases and 4 bases, with 11 bases remaining between them. Germline V gives CDR1 MDHEN, CDR2 SYDVKM. CDR3 length equals 13 residues. CDR3 DNA sequence: TGTGCCAGCAGTAACAGGGTGTCAGAGACCCAGTACTTC. Protein: CASSNRVSETQYF.

V and J are TRBV14 and TRBJ2-1, with TRBD2 matching over 11 bases. Germline lookup yields CDR1 SGHDN and CDR2 FVKESK. This CDR3 contains 16 residues. V lost 5 bases to trimming and J lost 1 base; unmatched junction nucleotides: 4. The CDR3 nucleotides read TGTGCCAGCAGCTCCGGGACTAGCGGTTCCTACAATGAGCAGTTCTTC. Its translation is CASSSGTSGSYNEQFF.

This clone showed up just once. The V and J genes are TRBV27 and TRBJ1-1, with TRBD1 identical over 8 bases. The CDR3 loop spans 14 amino acids. V gave up 2 bases and J gave up 1 base; unmatched junction bases: 0. From germline, CDR1 is MNHEY and CDR2 SMNVEV (reference sequence). The CDR3 spells CASSLQGANTEAFF. Written as DNA, the CDR3 is TGTGCCAGCAGTTTACAGGGGGCGAACACTGAAGCTTTCTTT.

This sequence joins TRBV20-1 and TRBJ2-1, with 14 bases that match TRBD2. The trim removed 3 bases at V and 8 bases at J, leaving 21 bases unmatched. The CDR3 is made up of 20 amino acids. Germline lookup yields CDR1 DFQATT and CDR2 SNEGSKA (reference sequence). The CDR3 region is CSASALKGTSGGPRRYEQFF. The CDR3 nucleotides are TGCAGTGCTAGTGCCCTCAAGGGGACTAGCGGGGGCCCACGTCGCTATGAGCAGTTCTTC.

In DNA, the CDR3 is TGTGCCAGCTCCGACGGCGTGGGGGCGGATGAAAAACTGTTTTTT. As protein: CASSDGVGADEKLFF. This chain connects TRBV18 to TRBJ1-4; possibly TRBD1 for D (6 bases). Germline V gene data show CDR1 as KGHSH and CDR2 as LQKENI. The CDR3 consists of 15 residues. The V end was cut by 6 bases, the J end by 6 bases, with 17 bases between. Supplemented by reference TRBV18 and TRBJ1-4, the full variable domain reads NAGVMQNPRHLVRRRGQEARLRCSPMKGHSHVYWYRQLPEEGLKFMVYLQKENIIDESGMPKERFSAEFPKEGPSILRIQQVVRGDSAAYFCASSDGVGADEKLFFGSGTQLSVL.

This sequence joins TRBV21-1 and TRBJ2-7; the DNA was not used to check the table's D call, TRBD2. TRBV21-1 is recorded as a pseudogene. CDR3 length: 15 amino acids. The CDR3 sequence is CACTSTGGLTYEQYF. CDR3 bases: TGTGCCTGCACGAGTACGGGGGGCCTTACCTACGAGCAGTACTTC.

V gene TRBV2 combines with J gene TRBJ2-2; D is possibly TRBD2 (7 bases). The CDR3 covers 18 residues. V shed 0 bases and J shed 3 bases, with 17 bases lying between them. Germline V lookup: CDR1 SNHLY, CDR2 FYNNEI. CDR3 DNA: TGTGCCAGCAGTGAAGCCGGAGTGGGGGGGCCGGACACCGGGGAGCTGTTTTTT. As protein: CASSEAGVGGPDTGELFF.

The chain recombines TRBV5-1 with TRBJ2-7, with TRBD1 identical over 7 bases. Germline assignment: CDR1 SGHRS and CDR2 YFSETQ. The CDR3 spans 15 residues. The V segment lost 1 base and the J segment 6 bases; nucleotides outside the gene matches: 10. The CDR3 bases are TGCGCCAGCAGCTTGTCACAGGGGATGGTGGGCGAGCAGTACTTC. Translating it yields CASSLSQGMVGEQYF. Full variable domain (rest looked up from reference TRBV5-1 and TRBJ2-7): KAGVTQTPRYLIKTRGQQVTLSCSPISGHRSVSWYQQTPGQGLQFLFEYFSETQRNKGNFPGRFSGRQFSNSRSEMNVSTLELGDSALYLCASSLSQGMVGEQYFGPGTRLTVT.

This clone has just one count. The rearrangement links TRBV2 to TRBJ2-1; no clear D. This CDR3 spans 16 amino acids. From germline, CDR1 is SNHLY and CDR2 FYNNEI. V lost 5 bases and J lost 3, with 17 bases in between. In DNA, the CDR3 is TGTGCCAGCAGTACGGGTCATACGGTTGGCTACAATGAGCAGTTCTTC. Translation gives CASSTGHTVGYNEQFF.

V and J are TRBV24-1 and TRBJ2-5; D is unclear. Germline V lookup: CDR1 KGHDR, CDR2 SFDVKD. Trimming took 4 bases from V and 7 from J, leaving 15 bases between them. CDR3 length equals 14 residues. In nucleotides, the CDR3 is TGTGCCACCAGTGACGAGACCCGGGTAGCGACCCAGTACTTC. This encodes CATSDETRVATQYF.

The chain has TRBV21-1 and TRBJ1-4; the table's D call TRBD1 went unverified against the DNA. TRBV21-1 is termed a pseudogene. The CDR3 contains 14 residues. The CDR3 nucleotides are TGTGCCAGCAGCAAGTCCAGAATTAATGAAAAACTGTTTTTT. Protein sequence: CASSKSRINEKLFF.

The chain employs TRBV4-2 and TRBJ2-7, with 8 bases that match TRBD1. This CDR3 contains 14 residues. Per the germline V gene, CDR1 is LGHNA and CDR2 is YNFKEQ. Trimming took 6 bases from V and 2 from J; bases not matched to a gene: 6. CDR3 coding DNA: TGTGCCAGCAGTCCCGTGGGACAGGCCTACGAGCAGTACTTC. It translates to CASSPVGQAYEQYF.

The J gene is TRBJ1-1, the V gene TRBV19; 9 positions agree with TRBD1. The germline V gene encodes CDR1 LNHDA and CDR2 SQIVND (reference sequence). This CDR3 has 17 residues. After removal of 5 bases from V and 1 base from J, the junction contained 11 bases not matched to a gene. Here the CDR3 reads CASSHLAGQGRNTEAFF. In nucleotides, the CDR3 is TGTGCCAGTAGTCATTTAGCGGGACAGGGCAGGAACACTGAAGCTTTCTTT.

The chain links TRBV7-9 to TRBJ1-2, with 7 nucleotides matching TRBD1. This CDR3 is built from 13 residues. Germline V CDR1 and CDR2: SEHNR, FQNEAQ (reference sequence). With 7 bases clipped from V and 4 bases from J, the junction kept 6 bases outside the gene matches. The CDR3 is CASTETGPYGYTF. The CDR3 DNA reads TGTGCCAGCACCGAGACAGGGCCCTATGGCTACACCTTC.

J is TRBJ2-2 and V is TRBV5-1; 9 nucleotides agree with TRBD1. CDR3 length: 16 amino acids. Unmatched junction bases numbered 9, after V lost 4 bases and J lost 5 bases. The germline V gene has CDR1 SGHRS and CDR2 YFSETQ. CDR3 residues: CASSPGGTGRTGELFF. The CDR3, as DNA: TGCGCCAGCAGCCCCGGCGGGACAGGGAGGACCGGGGAGCTGTTTTTT.

The chain couples TRBV6-4 to TRBJ1-2, with D unclear. The V gene's germline CDR1 is MRHNA and CDR2 SNTAGT. With 4 bases removed from V and 1 base from J, the gap between germline ends came to 13 bases. The CDR3 loop spans 15 amino acids. CDR3 bases: TGTGCCAGCAGTGGACTTTATCGGGGTAACTATGGCTACACCTTC. It is translated as CASSGLYRGNYGYTF.